The 4 T cell receptor beta chains below come from one sample, sequenced in a study of a mutant IDH1 vaccine in newly diagnosed glioma. What these receptors recognize is not known. This sample's time point: week 5, during vaccination. The content of each vaccine dose was 300 ug of mutant IDH1 20-mer peptide, and topical imiquimod accompanied it. Repertoires were generated with immunoSEQ multiplex PCR, while TCRdb's copy carries only in-frame clones and drops some. The table records about 51,000 clones, around 80% of them present only once. Sequenced material: PBMCs, taken from a glioma patient whose treatment included an IDH1 peptide vaccine. The receptors were gathered from a woman aged 40 to 55 with glioma.

The V gene is TRBV19, the J gene TRBJ2-2, with D possibly matching TRBD2 (5 bases). The germline CDR1 and CDR2 sequences are LNHDA and SQIVND (reference sequence). CDR3 size: 15 residues. Trimming took off 3 bases at V and 1 base at J, with 9 bases between the two ends. The chain's CDR3 is CASSMRRENTGELFF. CDR3 DNA: TGTGCCAGTAGTATGCGACGGGAGAACACCGGGGAGCTGTTTTTT.

The chain links TRBV10-1 to TRBJ2-3; D uncertain. The CDR3 consists of 12 residues. The germline V gene has CDR1 WNHNN and CDR2 SYGVQD (reference sequence). The V gene lost 3 bases and the J gene lost 3 bases, with 4 bases spanning the gap. The CDR3 here is CASSEGTDTQYF. The CDR3 coding sequence is TGCGCCAGCAGTGAAGGTACAGATACGCAGTATTTT.

The chain combines TRBV7-3 with TRBJ2-6; D is possibly TRBD1 (6 bases). V lost 0 bases and J 1 base, leaving 10 bases between the germline ends. This CDR3 is built from 17 residues. Germline V gene data show CDR1 as SGHTA and CDR2 as FQGTGA. CDR3 protein: CASSLTPTGSGANVLTF. Written as DNA, the CDR3 is TGTGCCAGCAGCTTAACCCCCACAGGGTCTGGGGCCAACGTCCTGACTTTC.

CDR3 in amino acids: CASSFLGTDYYEQYF. CDR3 nucleotide sequence: TGTGCCAGCAGCTTCTTAGGGACTGATTACTACGAGCAGTACTTC. The chain joins TRBV7-8 to TRBJ2-7, with a possible D match to TRBD2 (6 bases). Germline CDR1 reads SGHVS; CDR2 reads FQNEAQ. This CDR3 has 15 amino acids. The ends were cut back, 3 bases at V and 3 bases at J, with 15 bases in the middle.